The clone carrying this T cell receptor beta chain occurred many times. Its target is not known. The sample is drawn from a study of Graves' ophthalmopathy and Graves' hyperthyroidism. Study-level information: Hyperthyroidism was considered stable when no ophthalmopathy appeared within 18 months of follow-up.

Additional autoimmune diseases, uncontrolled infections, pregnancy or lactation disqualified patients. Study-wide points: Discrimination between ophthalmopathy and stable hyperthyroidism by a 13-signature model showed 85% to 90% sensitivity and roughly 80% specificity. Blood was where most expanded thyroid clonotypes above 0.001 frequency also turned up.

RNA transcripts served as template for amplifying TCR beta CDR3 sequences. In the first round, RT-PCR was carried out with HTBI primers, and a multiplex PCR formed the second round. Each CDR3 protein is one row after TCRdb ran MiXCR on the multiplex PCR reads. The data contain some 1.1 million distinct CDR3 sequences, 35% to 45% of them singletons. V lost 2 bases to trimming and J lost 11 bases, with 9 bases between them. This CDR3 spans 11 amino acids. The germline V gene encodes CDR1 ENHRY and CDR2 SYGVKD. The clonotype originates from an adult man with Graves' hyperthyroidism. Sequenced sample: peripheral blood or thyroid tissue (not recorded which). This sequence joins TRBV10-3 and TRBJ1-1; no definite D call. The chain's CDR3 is CAISEGLSAFF. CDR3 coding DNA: TGTGCCATCAGTGAGGGCCTTTCTGCTTTCTTT.